These T cell receptor beta chains were read from a single sample in a study of shared clonotypes between healthy human individuals. The protocol was immunoSEQ multiplex PCR, while the TCRdb copy is restricted to in-frame clones and leaves out a portion. The repertoire holds fewer than 1.4 million clones, with 78% as singletons. Sequencing used memory CD4+ T cells from PBMCs. The receptors come from a man aged 18 to 29 in good health. Some clones in this sample may be carry-over from other donors' samples. Both conserved end residues are part of each CDR3. Fields, in order: J gene, V gene, D gene, clone size, CDR3 DNA, CDR3 protein. The D gene is left open where the match is weak. The size field is filled for only some rows; it gives once, few, many or a size class.

>TRBJ2-7|TRBV6-6|TRBD2|NA
TGTGCCAGCAGTGGACGGACTAGCGGAACGGCAAACGAGCAGTACTTC
CASSGRTSGTANEQYF
>TRBJ2-1|TRBV28|TRBD2|NA
TGTGCCAGCAGTTTAGCGGGAGGGCCGTTCAATGAGCAGTTCTTC
CASSLAGGPFNEQFF
>TRBJ2-7|TRBV2|TRBD2|NA
TGTGCCAGCAGGTTAGCGGGAGGAAACGAGCAGTACTTC
CASRLAGGNEQYF
>TRBJ1-1|TRBV25-1|NA|few
TGTGCCAGCAGTGATGTATACACTGAAGCTTTCTTT
CASSDVYTEAFF
>TRBJ2-1|TRBV5-1|NA|NA
TGCGCCAGCAGCTCCCAGGGGTTTGAGCAGTTCTTC
CASSSQGFEQFF
>TRBJ2-3|TRBV29-1|NA|NA
TGCAGCGTTGGAGAAGCCCTCGCAGATACGCAGTATTTT
CSVGEALADTQYF
>TRBJ2-7|TRBV19|NA|many
TGTGCCAGTAGTAGGCAGGGCCTACTCTCCTACGAGCAGTACTTC
CASSRQGLLSYEQYF
>TRBJ2-6|TRBV7-9|NA|NA
TGTGCCTGCTCCGGCCGAGAGGGCCTCTCTGGGGCCAACGTCCTGACTTTC
CACSGREGLSGANVLTF
>TRBJ2-1|TRBV2|NA|NA
TGTGCCAGCAGTGATGAGATAGGTGAGCAGTTCTTC
CASSDEIGEQFF
>TRBJ1-2|TRBV6-1|TRBD1|NA
TGTGCCAGCAGTGAATCAACAGGGGGGACCTTC
CASSESTGGTF
>TRBJ2-1|TRBV28|TRBD2|once
TGTGCCAGCAGTTCCCCGACTAGCGGGCAAAGCTCCTACAATGAGCAGTTCTTC
CASSSPTSGQSSYNEQFF
>TRBJ2-1|TRBV14|TRBD1|NA
TGTGCCAGCAGCCAATTAGACAGGGGCTCCTACAATGAGCAGTTCTTC
CASSQLDRGSYNEQFF
>TRBJ2-4|TRBV4-3|NA|NA
TGCGCCAGCAGCCAAGAGGGAAACATTCAGTACTTC
CASSQEGNIQYF
>TRBJ2-7|TRBV5-8|NA|NA
TGTGCCAGCAGCTTTGTTCGGAGTACGGGGTCCTACGAGCAGTACTTC
CASSFVRSTGSYEQYF
>TRBJ2-1|TRBV5-6|NA|NA
TGTGCCAGCAGCCACTTGGCAGGGTCTAATGAGCAGTTCTTC
CASSHLAGSNEQFF
>TRBJ1-2|TRBV4-1|TRBD1|few
TGCGCCAGCAGCCAAGAGGGGACAGGCAGAAACTATGGCTACACCTTC
CASSQEGTGRNYGYTF
>TRBJ1-1|TRBV5-1|TRBD1|NA
TGCGCCAGCAGCTTGGCCGGGACAGGGTTCGGGGAGGTAGCTTTCTTT
CASSLAGTGFGEVAFF
>TRBJ2-5|TRBV29-1|NA|NA
TGCAGCGTTGATTATGGGAGAGAGACCCAGTACTTC
CSVDYGRETQYF
>TRBJ1-1|TRBV10-2|NA|NA
TGCGCCAGCAGTGAGGGCTGGGGGGTCGGCACTGAAGCTTTCTTT
CASSEGWGVGTEAFF
>TRBJ1-1|TRBV6-1|NA|once
TGTGCCAGCAGTAAGGGTGGGGCCACTGAAGCTTTCTTT
CASSKGGATEAFF
>TRBJ2-1|TRBV11-2|TRBD2|NA
TGTGCCAGCAGCTTAGGGACTAGGATGCAGTTCTTC
CASSLGTRMQFF
>TRBJ2-7|TRBV4-1|TRBD2|once
TGCGCCAGCAGCCAAGGACTAGCGGGAAACTACGAGCAGTACTTC
CASSQGLAGNYEQYF
>TRBJ1-4|TRBV5-1|NA|NA
TGCGCCAGCAGCTTGGGAGGGGCAGGCATTAATGAAAAACTGTTTTTT
CASSLGGAGINEKLFF
>TRBJ2-5|TRBV2|NA|NA
TGTGCCAGCAATGGGGGTCCAGAGACCCAGTACTTC
CASNGGPETQYF
>TRBJ1-1|TRBV10-3|TRBD1|NA
TGTGCCATCAGTGAGTCTCGGGGGGACAGAGCTTTCTTT
CAISESRGDRAFF
>TRBJ2-7|TRBV4-2|NA|NA
TGTGCCAGCAGCCAAGAAAGGGAGTCCTACGAGCAGTACTTC
CASSQERESYEQYF
>TRBJ2-5|TRBV14|NA|NA
TGTGCCAGCAGCCTCCAGGGGCCCTCCTTGGGGACCCAGTACTTC
CASSLQGPSLGTQYF
>TRBJ1-2|TRBV6-7|TRBD1|NA
TGTGCCAGCAGTTACCCTGGGACAGGGGGGGATTATGGCTACACCTTC
CASSYPGTGGDYGYTF
>TRBJ2-3|TRBV5-6|TRBD2|many
TGTGCCAGCGGGCCCCGGACTAGCGGGAGAGTTCCGCAGTATTTT
CASGPRTSGRVPQYF
>TRBJ1-3|TRBV21-1|NA|NA
TGTGCCAGCAGCAAAGAGGGACCCGACAGGGTTCAGGACACCATATATTTT
CASSKEGPDRVQDTIYF
>TRBJ1-3|TRBV4-3|NA|NA
TGCGCCAGCAGCCAAGTGGGTAGAAACACCATATATTTT
CASSQVGRNTIYF
>TRBJ2-3|TRBV5-1|NA|many
TGCGCCAGCAGCTTCCGAGAAATAAAGAGGCAGTATTTT
CASSFREIKRQYF
>TRBJ2-7|TRBV7-2|NA|NA
TGTGCCAGCAGCTTAGGTGCGGACTCCTACGAGCAGTACTTC
CASSLGADSYEQYF
>TRBJ2-6|TRBV21-1|NA|NA
TGTGCCAGCAGCCCCCACAGGGGCGAGAGCTCTGGGGCCAACGTCCTGACTTTC
CASSPHRGESSGANVLTF
>TRBJ2-7|TRBV9|NA|few
TGTGCCAGCAGCGTGACCGACCGAGGCGAGCAGTACTTC
CASSVTDRGEQYF
>TRBJ1-3|TRBV5-4|NA|NA
TGTGCCAGCAGCTTGGCCGTAGGGGAAACTGGAAACACCATATATTTT
CASSLAVGETGNTIYF
>TRBJ1-6|TRBV2|TRBD1|NA
TGTGCCAGCTTACCGGGACAGAGTCATAGAACCCTCCACTTT
CASLPGQSHRTLHF
>TRBJ2-5|TRBV5-1|NA|NA
TGCGCCAGCAGCCGAGGACCGGGAAGTGAGACCCAGTACTTC
CASSRGPGSETQYF
>TRBJ2-1|TRBV11-2|NA|NA
TGTGCCAGCAGCCCGAGGGCCGGGAAAAGGAGCTCCTACAATGAGCAGTTCTTC
CASSPRAGKRSSYNEQFF
>TRBJ1-1|TRBV5-6|NA|NA
TGTGCCAGCAGCTTGGGTCGCAGGAGCACTGAAGCTTTCTTT
CASSLGRRSTEAFF
>TRBJ1-1|TRBV20-1|NA|few
TGCAGTGCTAGGAAGAACACTGAAGCTTTCTTT
CSARKNTEAFF
>TRBJ2-5|TRBV7-9|NA|NA
TGTGCCAGCAGCTTAGCGGGGTATACGATGGAGACCCAGTACTTC
CASSLAGYTMETQYF
>TRBJ2-1|TRBV5-6|NA|NA
TGTGCCAGCAGCTTCGGAACCTACAATGAGCAGTTCTTC
CASSFGTYNEQFF
>TRBJ2-1|TRBV11-3|TRBD2|NA
TGTGCCAGCAGCTTGGGAGGGGCCAATGAGCAGTTCTTC
CASSLGGANEQFF
>TRBJ1-2|TRBV21-1|NA|few
TGTGCCAGCAGCAGAAGACAGGGAGGGGTCTATGGCTACACCTTC
CASSRRQGGVYGYTF
>TRBJ2-5|TRBV7-3|NA|once
TGTGCCAGCAGCTTAGGTCGGACCAGGGGTACAGAGACCCAGTACTTC
CASSLGRTRGTETQYF
>TRBJ2-7|TRBV16|NA|NA
TGTGCCAGCAGCCAATCGTCCTACGAGCAGTACTTC
CASSQSSYEQYF
>TRBJ2-7|TRBV29-1|TRBD2|NA
TGCAGCGTTGGGGGCCTTAGGCGGGAGAGATACGAGCAGTACTTC
CSVGGLRRERYEQYF
>TRBJ1-4|TRBV28|NA|NA
TGTGCCAGCAGTCCTGGCGGGGCCCGGGGCATTGGTGAAAAACTGTTTTTT
CASSPGGARGIGEKLFF
>TRBJ2-6|TRBV19|NA|NA
TGTGCCAGTAGTCCCCAGCCGGGACAAAGCTCTGGGGCCAACGTCCTGACTTTC
CASSPQPGQSSGANVLTF
>TRBJ2-1|TRBV6-4|NA|NA
TGTGCCAGTAGGGGGGGGTCCTACAATGAGCAGTTCTTC
CASRGGSYNEQFF
>TRBJ2-1|TRBV18|NA|NA
TGTGCCAGCTCACCACTGGGAGCCGCCTACAATGAGCAGTTCTTC
CASSPLGAAYNEQFF
>TRBJ2-7|TRBV19|TRBD1|once
TGTGCCAGTAATCCGGGACAGGGGATCAAGCAGTACTTC
CASNPGQGIKQYF
>TRBJ2-3|TRBV4-2|TRBD2|NA
TGTGCCAGCAGCCAAGATCCTCTAGCGGGAGGGCCAATAGATACGCAGTATTTT
CASSQDPLAGGPIDTQYF
>TRBJ2-7|TRBV4-3|TRBD2|NA
TGCGCCAGCAGCCTGATAAAAACTAGCGGAGCTTCCTACGAGCAGTACTTC
CASSLIKTSGASYEQYF
>TRBJ2-2|TRBV4-3|TRBD2|NA
TGCGCCAGCAGCCAAGATATGGCGGGAGTAGGCACCGGGGAGCTGTTTTTT
CASSQDMAGVGTGELFF
>TRBJ2-2|TRBV28|NA|NA
TGTGCCAGCAGCCGAGGTGCGGGGCTAGCAAACACCGGGGAGCTGTTTTTT
CASSRGAGLANTGELFF
>TRBJ2-3|TRBV18|TRBD1|NA
TGTGCCAGCTCACCACTGGGACAGGGGGCAGATACGCAGTATTTT
CASSPLGQGADTQYF
>TRBJ2-5|TRBV5-1|TRBD2|NA
TGCGCCAGCAGCCCTGGACTAGCGGGAGGTGAAATGGAGACCCAGTACTTC
CASSPGLAGGEMETQYF
>TRBJ1-5|TRBV30|NA|few
TGTGCCTGGAGCTTGGTTGGCAATCAGCCCCAGCATTTT
CAWSLVGNQPQHF